Shown below are 4 T cell receptor beta chains from a single sample sequenced in a study of early T cells in non-severe SARS-CoV-2 infection. TCRdb recomputed calls from the 5' RACE reads with MiXCR, one row per CDR3 protein. The data contain approximately 50,000 distinct CDR3 sequences, about 7.4% of them singletons. The sample comprised whole blood. These receptors came from an adult who was a healthcare worker with PCR-confirmed SARS-CoV-2 infection or an uninfected control (not recorded which).

CDR3 DNA sequence: TGTGCCAGCAGCTCACCCCGACAGGGCCCTGAAGCTTTCTTT. The encoded protein is CASSSPRQGPEAFF. This sequence joins TRBV7-9 and TRBJ1-1, with 7 nucleotides matching TRBD1. CDR1 and CDR2 from the germline V gene are SEHNR and FQNEAQ (reference sequence). V lost 4 bases to trimming and J lost 6 bases; unmatched junction nucleotides: 8. The length of the CDR3 is 14 residues. Drawing the rest from reference TRBV7-9 and TRBJ1-1, the complete variable domain is DTGVSQNPRHKITKRGQNVTFRCDPISEHNRLYWYRQTLGQGPEFLTYFQNEAQLEKSRLLSDRFSAERPKGSFSTLEIQRTEQGDSAMYLCASSSPRQGPEAFFGQGTRLTVV.

This clonotype has at least ten counts. This chain links TRBV9 with TRBJ1-2; tentatively, D is TRBD1 (5 bases). Germline CDR1 SGDLS, CDR2 YYNGEE. Trimming took off 0 bases at V and 4 bases at J, with 13 bases between the two ends. CDR3 length: 15 residues. The CDR3: CASSVVGPGTYGYTF. The CDR3 DNA reads as TGTGCCAGCAGCGTAGTGGGACCGGGGACCTATGGCTACACCTTC. The full variable domain, in which reference TRBV9 and TRBJ1-2 provide the parts outside the CDR3, is DSGVTQTPKHLITATGQRVTLRCSPRSGDLSVYWYQQSLDQGLQFLIQYYNGEERAKGNILERFSAQQFPDLHSELNLSSLELGDSALYFCASSVVGPGTYGYTFGSGTRLTVV.

This clonotype was counted many times. The rearrangement uses TRBV20-1 and TRBJ1-1; no clear D. Germline V gives CDR1 DFQATT, CDR2 SNEGSKA (reference sequence). The germline V and J ends were trimmed by 1 base and 2 bases, with 8 bases remaining between them. The CDR3 runs 13 residues. CDR3: CSARVGTNTEAFF. The DNA for the CDR3 is TGCAGTGCTAGAGTAGGAACAAACACTGAAGCTTTCTTT.

At least ten counts were recorded for this clonotype. The chain joins TRBV28 to TRBJ2-1; 10 bases are shared with TRBD1. Germline lookup yields CDR1 MDHEN and CDR2 SYDVKM. J gave up 5 bases and V 5 bases, and 12 bases lay outside the gene matches. CDR3 length: 17 amino acids. CDR3 DNA: TGTGCCAGCAGTACCCCCGGGACAGGGGAGAGGGACAATGAGCAGTTCTTC. It yields the protein CASSTPGTGERDNEQFF.